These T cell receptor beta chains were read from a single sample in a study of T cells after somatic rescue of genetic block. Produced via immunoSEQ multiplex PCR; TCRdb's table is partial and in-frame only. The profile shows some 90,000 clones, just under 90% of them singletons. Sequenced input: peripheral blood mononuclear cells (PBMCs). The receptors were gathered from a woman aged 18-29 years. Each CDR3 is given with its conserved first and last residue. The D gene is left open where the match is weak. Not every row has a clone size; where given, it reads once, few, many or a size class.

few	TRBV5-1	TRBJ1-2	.	CASSLELGEGYYGYTF	TGCGCCAGCAGCTTGGAGTTAGGGGAGGGTTACTATGGCTACACCTTC
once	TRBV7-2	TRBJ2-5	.	CASSPQDTQYF	TGTGCCAGCAGCCCCCAGGATACCCAGTACTTC
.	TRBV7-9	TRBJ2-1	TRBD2	CASSARLAGVYEQFF	TGTGCCAGCAGCGCGAGACTAGCGGGAGTCTATGAGCAGTTCTTC
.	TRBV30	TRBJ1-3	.	CAWDIRSGNTIYF	TGTGCCTGGGACATCCGCTCTGGAAACACCATATATTTT
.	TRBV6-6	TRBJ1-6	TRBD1	CASSSATGQGNSPLHF	TGTGCCAGCAGTTCCGCGACGGGACAGGGTAATTCACCCCTCCACTTT
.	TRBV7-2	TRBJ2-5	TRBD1	CASSLGRGSETQYF	TGTGCCAGCAGCTTGGGCAGGGGGTCTGAGACCCAGTACTTC
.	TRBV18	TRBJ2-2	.	CASSPLEGTTGELFF	TGTGCCAGCTCACCCCTGGAGGGTACCACCGGGGAGCTGTTTTTT
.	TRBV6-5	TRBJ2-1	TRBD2	CASRPLAGGPNEQFF	TGTGCCAGCAGGCCCCTAGCGGGAGGTCCCAATGAGCAGTTCTTC
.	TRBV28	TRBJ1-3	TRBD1	CASSLGQFGTIYF	TGTGCCAGCAGTTTGGGACAGTTCGGCACCATATATTTT
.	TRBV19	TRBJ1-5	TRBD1	CASSIEYRQGSNQPQHF	TGTGCCAGTAGTATAGAGTACAGACAGGGGAGCAATCAGCCCCAGCATTTT
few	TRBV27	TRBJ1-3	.	CASSLFAGNGNTIYF	TGTGCCAGCAGTTTATTTGCAGGGAATGGAAACACCATATATTTT
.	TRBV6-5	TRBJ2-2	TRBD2	CASSSGLAGAGELFF	TGTGCCAGCAGCTCTGGACTAGCGGGAGCCGGGGAGCTGTTTTTT
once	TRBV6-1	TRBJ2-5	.	CASSEFSGRGAETQYF	TGTGCCAGCAGTGAATTTTCCGGACGGGGGGCGGAGACCCAGTACTTC
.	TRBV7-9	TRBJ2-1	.	CASSPTSAWADEQFF	TGTGCCAGCAGCCCGACTAGTGCTTGGGCGGATGAGCAGTTCTTC
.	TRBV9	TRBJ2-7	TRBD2	CASSVEAGGPEQYF	TGTGCCAGCAGCGTCGAAGCGGGAGGGCCGGAGCAGTACTTC
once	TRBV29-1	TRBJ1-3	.	CSVAREQGVGNTIYF	TGCAGCGTCGCCCGGGAACAGGGAGTGGGAAACACCATATATTTT
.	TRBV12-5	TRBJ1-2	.	CASGLVLAGHRANYGYTF	TGTGCTAGTGGTTTGGTACTAGCGGGGCATCGGGCTAACTATGGCTACACCTTC
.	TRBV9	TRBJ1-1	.	CASSPRGGTEAFF	TGTGCCAGCAGCCCCCGGGGGGGGACTGAAGCTTTCTTT
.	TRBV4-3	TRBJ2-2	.	CASSATGLAGELFF	TGCGCCAGCAGCGCAACAGGGCTAGCCGGGGAGCTGTTTTTT
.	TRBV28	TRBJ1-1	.	CASSWTANTEAFF	TGTGCCAGCAGTTGGACAGCTAACACTGAAGCTTTCTTT
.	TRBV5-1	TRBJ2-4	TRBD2	CASSLTVRGVDIQYF	TGCGCCAGCAGCTTGACCGTCCGGGGGGTCGACATTCAGTACTTC
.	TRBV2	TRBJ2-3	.	CASSLPAPAGDTQYF	TGTGCCAGCAGTCTTCCCGCCCCAGCGGGAGATACGCAGTATTTT
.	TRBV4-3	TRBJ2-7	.	CASSQGEAPAHEQYF	TGCGCCAGCAGCCAAGGGGAGGCTCCGGCCCACGAGCAGTACTTC
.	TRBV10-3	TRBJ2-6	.	CAITHSWGSGANVLTF	TGTGCCATCACCCACTCTTGGGGATCTGGGGCCAACGTCCTGACTTTC
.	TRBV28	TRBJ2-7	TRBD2	CASSLGLAGEQYF	TGTGCCAGCAGCCTAGGACTAGCGGGTGAGCAGTACTTC
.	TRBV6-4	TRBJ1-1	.	CASSEGRNTEAFF	TGTGCCAGCAGTGAGGGCAGGAACACTGAAGCTTTCTTT
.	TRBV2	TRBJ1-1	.	CASTKANPAFF	TGTGCCAGCACTAAAGCGAATCCCGCCTTCTTT
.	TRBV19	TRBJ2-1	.	CASSLAARYNEQFF	TGTGCCAGTAGTCTCGCGGCCCGCTACAATGAGCAGTTCTTC
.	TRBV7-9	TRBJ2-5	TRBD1	CASSSHGTDQETQYF	TGTGCCAGCAGCTCCCACGGGACAGATCAAGAGACCCAGTACTTC
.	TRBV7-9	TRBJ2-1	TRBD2	CASSPSSSGSSYNEQFF	TGTGCCAGCAGCCCAAGCTCCAGCGGGAGCTCCTACAATGAGCAGTTCTTC
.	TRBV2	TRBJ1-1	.	CASSEARRAFF	TGTGCCAGCAGTGAAGCCAGGAGGGCTTTCTTT
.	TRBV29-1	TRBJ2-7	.	CSVEGRSYEQYF	TGCAGCGTTGAGGGACGGAGCTACGAGCAGTACTTC
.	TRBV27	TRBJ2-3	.	CASSLRAGRTDTQYF	TGTGCCAGCAGTTTAAGGGCGGGGCGCACAGATACGCAGTATTTT
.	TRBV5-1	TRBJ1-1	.	CASSIRVMNTEAFF	TGCGCCAGCAGCATCAGGGTCATGAACACTGAAGCTTTCTTT
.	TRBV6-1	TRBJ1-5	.	CASSEAGTDASNQPQHF	TGTGCCAGCAGTGAGGCTGGGACCGACGCTAGCAATCAGCCCCAGCATTTT
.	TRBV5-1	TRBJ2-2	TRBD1	CASSPGGPNTGELFF	TGCGCCAGCAGCCCAGGGGGCCCGAACACCGGGGAGCTGTTTTTT
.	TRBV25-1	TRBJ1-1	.	CASSEWGMNTEAFF	TGTGCCAGCAGTGAATGGGGTATGAACACTGAAGCTTTCTTT
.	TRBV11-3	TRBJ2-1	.	CASSLVSENPRNEQFF	TGTGCCAGCAGCTTAGTTAGCGAAAACCCCCGCAATGAGCAGTTCTTC
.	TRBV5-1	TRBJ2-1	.	CASSLVYGKVSYNEQFF	TGCGCCAGCAGCTTGGTCTACGGGAAGGTATCCTACAATGAGCAGTTCTTC
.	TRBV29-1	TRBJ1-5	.	CSVGGGGNQPQHF	TGCAGCGTTGGGGGGGGTGGCAATCAGCCCCAGCATTTT
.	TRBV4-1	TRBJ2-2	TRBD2	CASSQGTSGRAFPGELFF	TGCGCCAGCAGCCAAGGGACTAGCGGGAGGGCTTTCCCCGGGGAGCTGTTTTTT
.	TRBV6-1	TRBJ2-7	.	CASSDGAGGSEQYF	TGTGCCAGCAGTGATGGGGCAGGAGGAAGCGAGCAGTACTTC
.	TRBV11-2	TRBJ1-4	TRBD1	CASSYRGTGPEKLFF	TGTGCCAGCAGCTACAGAGGGACAGGGCCCGAAAAACTGTTTTTT
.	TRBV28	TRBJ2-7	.	CASTLGDTFTYEQYF	TGTGCCAGCACCTTAGGGGACACATTTACCTACGAGCAGTACTTC
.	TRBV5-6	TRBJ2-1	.	CASWAGPGNYNEQFF	TGTGCCAGCTGGGCCGGCCCAGGGAACTACAATGAGCAGTTCTTC
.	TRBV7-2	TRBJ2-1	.	CASSSGPITYNEQFF	TGTGCCAGCAGCTCGGGACCGATCACCTACAATGAGCAGTTCTTC
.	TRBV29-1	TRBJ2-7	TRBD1	CSVKTGGEQYF	TGCAGCGTTAAGACAGGGGGCGAGCAGTACTTC
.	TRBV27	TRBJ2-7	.	CASSLRVPYEQYF	TGTGCCAGCAGTCTCAGGGTTCCCTACGAGCAGTACTTC
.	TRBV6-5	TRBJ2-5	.	CASSYVSQYF	TGTGCCAGCAGTTATGTTTCCCAGTACTTC
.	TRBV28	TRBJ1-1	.	CASSSLFGQRELNTEAFF	TGTGCCAGCAGTTCCCTTTTCGGACAGCGGGAATTGAACACTGAAGCTTTCTTT
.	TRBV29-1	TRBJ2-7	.	CSVSRTLDYEQYF	TGCAGCGTTTCAAGGACCCTAGACTACGAGCAGTACTTC
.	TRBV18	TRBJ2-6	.	CASSTDSGANVLTF	TGTGCCAGCTCAACGGACTCTGGGGCCAACGTCCTGACTTTC
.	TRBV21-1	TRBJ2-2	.	CASSTRDRDTGELFF	TGTGCCAGCAGCACACGGGACAGGGACACCGGGGAGCTGTTTTTT